This TCR beta chain was documented in a study of CD8 T cells in ankylosing spondylitis. Findings and caveats of the study: A motif of under 10 highly homologous TCR beta variants was seen as apparently characteristic of ankylosing spondylitis blood.

5'-RACE, quantitative and with molecular barcodes, yielded the TCR beta libraries. A single record per CDR3 protein comes from TCRdb applying MiXCR to the 5' RACE reads. The sample has under 300,000 distinct CDR3 sequences; under 12% are singletons. There are many counts of this clonotype. Its specificity is unknown. The clonotype originates from a male donor with ankylosing spondylitis or in good health (not recorded which). Sequenced material: blood, either unsorted or a sorted T cell fraction (not recorded which).

The CDR3: CASSLAPALGNTQYF. CDR3 nucleotides: TGTGCCAGCAGCTTGGCCCCCGCGCTGGGGAATACGCAGTATTTT. The rearrangement uses TRBV7-9 and TRBJ2-3; D remains unclear. The length of the CDR3 is 15 residues. Germline assignment: CDR1 SEHNR and CDR2 FQNEAQ (reference sequence). V was shortened by 3 bases and J by 7 bases, with 17 bases between the two germline ends.